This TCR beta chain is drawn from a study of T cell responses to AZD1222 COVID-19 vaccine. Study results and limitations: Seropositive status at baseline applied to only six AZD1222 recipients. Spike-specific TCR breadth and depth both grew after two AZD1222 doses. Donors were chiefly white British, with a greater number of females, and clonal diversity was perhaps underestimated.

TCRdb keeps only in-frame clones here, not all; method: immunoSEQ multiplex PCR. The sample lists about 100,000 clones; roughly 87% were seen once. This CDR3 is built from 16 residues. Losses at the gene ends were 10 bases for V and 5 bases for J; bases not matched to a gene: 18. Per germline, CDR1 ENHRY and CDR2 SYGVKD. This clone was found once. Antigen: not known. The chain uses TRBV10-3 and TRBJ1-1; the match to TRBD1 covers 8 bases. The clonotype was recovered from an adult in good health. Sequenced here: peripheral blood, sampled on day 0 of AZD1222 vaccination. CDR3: CATAAETGVLGTEAFF. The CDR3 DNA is TGTGCCACCGCCGCTGAGACAGGGGTTTTAGGAACTGAAGCTTTCTTT.